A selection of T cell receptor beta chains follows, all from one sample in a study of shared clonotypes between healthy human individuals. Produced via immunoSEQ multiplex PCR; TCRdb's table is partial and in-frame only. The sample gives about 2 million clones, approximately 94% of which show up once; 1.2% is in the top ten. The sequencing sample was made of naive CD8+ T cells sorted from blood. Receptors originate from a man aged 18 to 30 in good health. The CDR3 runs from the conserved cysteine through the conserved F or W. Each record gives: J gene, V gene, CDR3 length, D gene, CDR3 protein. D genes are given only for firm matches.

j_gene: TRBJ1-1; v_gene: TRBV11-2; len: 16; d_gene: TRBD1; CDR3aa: CASSFLGTDPNTEAFF
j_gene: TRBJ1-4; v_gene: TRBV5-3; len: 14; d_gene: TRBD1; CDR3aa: CAKERGQANEKLFF
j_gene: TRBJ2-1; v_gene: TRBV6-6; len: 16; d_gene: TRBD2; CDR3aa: CASSSPGLAGYNEQFF
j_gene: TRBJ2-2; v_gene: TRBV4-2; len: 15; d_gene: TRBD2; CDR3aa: CASSPGLAETGELFF
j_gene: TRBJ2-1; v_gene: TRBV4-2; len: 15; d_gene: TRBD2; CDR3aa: CASSQEWTSVNEQFF
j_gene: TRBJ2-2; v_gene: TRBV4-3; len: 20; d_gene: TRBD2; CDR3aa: CASSLLTPAGGREDTGELFF
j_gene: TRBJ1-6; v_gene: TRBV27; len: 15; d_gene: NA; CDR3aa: CASSLSPMYNSPLHF
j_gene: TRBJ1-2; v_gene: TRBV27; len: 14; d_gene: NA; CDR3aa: CASSLSSEFYGYTF
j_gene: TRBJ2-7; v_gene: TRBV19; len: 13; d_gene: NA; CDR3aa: CASSNREAYEQYF
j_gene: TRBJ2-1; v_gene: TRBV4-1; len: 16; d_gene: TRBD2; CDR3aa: CASSQPGTSGRGEQFF
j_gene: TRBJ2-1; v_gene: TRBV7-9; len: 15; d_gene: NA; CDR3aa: CASSLPRADYNEQFF
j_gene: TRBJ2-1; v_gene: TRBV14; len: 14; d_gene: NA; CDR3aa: CASSEKYSYNEQFF
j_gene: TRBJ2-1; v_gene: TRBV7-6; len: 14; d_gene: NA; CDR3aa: CASSLFGAAREQFF
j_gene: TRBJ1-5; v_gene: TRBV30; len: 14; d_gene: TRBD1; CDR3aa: CAWSRGQGNQPQHF
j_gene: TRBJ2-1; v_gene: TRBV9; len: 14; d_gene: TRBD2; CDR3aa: CASSLAGAYNEQFF
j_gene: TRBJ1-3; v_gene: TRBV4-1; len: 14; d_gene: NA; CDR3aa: CASSHRNSGNTIYF
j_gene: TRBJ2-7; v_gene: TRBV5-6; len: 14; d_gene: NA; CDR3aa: CASSLDSGTYEQYF
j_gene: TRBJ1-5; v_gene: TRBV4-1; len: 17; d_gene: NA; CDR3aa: CASSQVAGAFSNQPQHF
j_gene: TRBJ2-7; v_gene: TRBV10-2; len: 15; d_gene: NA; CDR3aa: CASNDKQGYSYEQYF
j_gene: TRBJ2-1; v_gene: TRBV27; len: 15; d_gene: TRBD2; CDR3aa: CASSPSGGAGDEQFF
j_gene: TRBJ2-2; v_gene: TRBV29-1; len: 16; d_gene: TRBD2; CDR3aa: CSVTSASGRNTGELFF
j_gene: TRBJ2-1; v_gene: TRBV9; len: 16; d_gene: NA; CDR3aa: CASSVVLQGSYNEQFF
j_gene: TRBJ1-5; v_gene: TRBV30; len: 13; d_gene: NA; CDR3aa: CAWSVMGDQPQHF
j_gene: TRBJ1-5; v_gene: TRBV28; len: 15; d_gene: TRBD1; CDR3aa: CASRTRGGPNQPQHF
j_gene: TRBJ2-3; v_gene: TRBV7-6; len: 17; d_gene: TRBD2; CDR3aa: CASSLVRTSGSSDTQYF
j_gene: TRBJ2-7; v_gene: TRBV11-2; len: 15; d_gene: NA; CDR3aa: CASSLQDILGDEQYF
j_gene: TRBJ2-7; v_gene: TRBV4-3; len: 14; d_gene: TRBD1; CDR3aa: CASSPDRGHYEQYF
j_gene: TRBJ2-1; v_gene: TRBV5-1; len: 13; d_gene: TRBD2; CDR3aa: CASSATSTDEQFF